The 27 T cell receptor beta chains given below trace back to one sample, sequenced in a study of CD8+ T cells in alopecia areata. As to treatment: oral pan-JAK inhibitor, 5-10 mg twice daily. The sequencing template was cDNA reverse transcribed from extracted RNA. Generated by immunoSEQ multiplex PCR, the TCRdb table keeps only in-frame clones and is missing some. The repertoire holds 200,000 or so clones, with roughly two fifths as singletons. The sample was CD4+ T cells sorted from blood, taken between weeks 30 and 35, from a patient treated with tofacitinib. These receptors originate from a human donor with alopecia areata.

This clone came up many times. This chain connects TRBV4-1 to TRBJ1-2, with D unclear. This CDR3 comprises 14 residues. Per germline, CDR1 MGHRA and CDR2 YSYEKL. V shed 4 bases and J shed 2 bases, with 11 bases lying between them. CDR3 residues: CASSPLGRNYGYTF. CDR3 bases: TGCGCCAGCAGCCCCCTTGGACGGAACTATGGCTACACCTTC.

This clone was detected only once. The CDR3 region has the DNA TGTGCCTGGAGTCGGGACAGGGGCGGCTACACCTTC. Its translation: CAWSRDRGGYTF. V is TRBV30 and J is TRBJ1-2; 10 bases are a match to TRBD1. The CDR3 contains 12 residues. The germline V gene encodes CDR1 GTSNPN and CDR2 SVGIG (reference sequence). J lost 8 bases, V lost 2 bases, and 2 bases had no gene match.

This clone was observed a few times. The chain joins TRBV2 to TRBJ1-2; D is undetermined. The CDR3 loop spans 14 amino acids. Trimming cost V 4 bases and J 0 bases, with 9 bases left between them. Germline CDR1 SNHLY, CDR2 FYNNEI. CDR3 nucleotide sequence: TGTGCCAGCAGTGCTACAGCCGCTAACTATGGCTACACCTTC. Translating gives CASSATAANYGYTF.

This chain's CDR3 is CASSLNRGYSPLHF. The CDR3 DNA sequence: TGCGCCAGCAGCTTGAACCGTGGCTACTCACCCCTCCACTTT. The chain carries TRBV5-1 and TRBJ1-6; no clear D gene. Germline-derived CDR1 and CDR2 are SGHRS and YFSETQ. This CDR3 contains 14 residues. V dropped 1 base and J dropped 10 bases, with 12 bases sitting between them.

This clone has only a few counts. The chain joins TRBV11-2 to TRBJ2-7, with D perhaps matching TRBD2 (5 bases). The V end was cut by 6 bases, the J end by 3 bases, with 21 bases between. The CDR3 is 16 amino acids. CDR1 is SGHAT and CDR2 is FQNNGV in the germline V gene. The CDR3 bases are TGTGCCAGCAGACCCAACGCGGCCCGACGGGACTACGAGCAGTACTTC. Translation gives CASRPNAARRDYEQYF.

Only a few counts were recorded for this clone. The V call is TRBV7-9, the J call TRBJ2-3; D not certain. Germline V gives CDR1 SEHNR, CDR2 FQNEAQ (reference sequence). This CDR3 is built from 14 residues. Trimming shortened V by 1 base and J by 5 bases, and 10 bases separated the two germline ends. The CDR3, as DNA: TGTGCCAGCAGCTTAGTTGGGTCGGGAGATACGCAGTATTTT. Amino acid sequence: CASSLVGSGDTQYF.

This clone was seen more than once but under ten times. The rearrangement uses TRBV6-6 and TRBJ2-4; perhaps D is TRBD1 or TRBD2 (5 bases each). V lost 2 bases to trimming and J lost 8 bases, with 16 bases between them. CDR1 MNHNY and CDR2 SVGAGI come from the germline V gene (reference sequence). The CDR3 consists of 15 residues. The CDR3 DNA follows: TGTGCCAGCAGTTACCGGGCCCGGATGGGGGACATTCAGTACTTC. This sequence encodes CASSYRARMGDIQYF.

This clone was recorded a few times. V is TRBV7-9 and J is TRBJ2-1, with 13 positions matching TRBD2. CDR3 size: 14 residues. V was pared by 5 bases and J by 9 bases, with 4 bases of the junction left unmatched. The germline gives CDR1 SEHNR, CDR2 FQNEAQ (reference sequence). CDR3 amino acids: CASSMGLAGSEQFF. The CDR3 DNA reads TGTGCCAGCAGCATGGGACTAGCGGGGTCTGAGCAGTTCTTC.

The genes are TRBV6-6 and TRBJ2-7; D uncertain. Germline lookup yields CDR1 MNHNY and CDR2 SVGAGI (reference sequence). This CDR3 is built from 15 residues. V lost 0 bases to trimming and J lost 2 bases, with 11 bases between them. CDR3 region: CASSYSSGPAYEQYF. The DNA of the CDR3 is TGTGCCAGCAGTTACTCGTCGGGCCCTGCCTACGAGCAGTACTTC.

The rearrangement links TRBV7-9 to TRBJ2-3, with TRBD2 as a possible D gene (5 bases). V lost 0 bases and J lost 2, with 9 bases in between. Per germline, CDR1 SEHNR and CDR2 FQNEAQ (reference sequence). CDR3 size: 15 residues. The CDR3 here is CASSLAGSLTDTQYF. For the CDR3, the DNA is TGTGCCAGCAGCTTAGCTGGGAGCCTCACAGATACGCAGTATTTT.

The rearrangement joins TRBV7-2 to TRBJ2-3; D gene unclear. This CDR3 region has 15 residues. Germline CDR1 reads SGHTA; CDR2 reads FQGNSA. Trimming removed 3 bases at V and 1 base at J, with 11 bases between. In DNA, the CDR3 is TGTGCCAGCAGCTTGAGGCGCCAGGGCACAGATACGCAGTATTTT. Translating it yields CASSLRRQGTDTQYF.

The chain carries TRBV30 and TRBJ2-3; possible D gene TRBD1, 6 bases. Germline values: CDR1 GTSNPN, CDR2 SVGIG (reference sequence). This CDR3 spans 15 amino acids. The V end lost 0 bases, the J end lost 0 bases, and 10 bases lay between the germline ends. The chain's CDR3 is CAWSVKDSSTDTQYF. In nucleotides, the CDR3 is TGTGCCTGGAGTGTTAAGGACAGTAGCACAGATACGCAGTATTTT.

The chain recombines TRBV2 with TRBJ2-1, with TRBD2 matching 7 bases. The germline gives CDR1 SNHLY, CDR2 FYNNEI. Trimming took 4 bases from V and 5 from J; bases not matched to a gene: 5. CDR3 length equals 14 residues. The CDR3 loop is CASSVVLADNEQFF. In nucleotides, the CDR3 is TGTGCCAGCAGTGTGGTGCTAGCGGACAATGAGCAGTTCTTC.

This chain uses TRBV30 with TRBJ2-5; tentatively, D is TRBD1 or TRBD2 (6 bases each). The assigned J gene may be wrong: the sequence end matches TRBJ2-7 better. CDR1 GTSNPN and CDR2 SVGIG come from the germline V gene (reference sequence). The CDR3 contains 14 residues. The DNA for the CDR3 is TGTGCCTGGAGTCATTCGGGGGCCCGGTACGAGCAGTACTTC. Its translation: CAWSHSGARYEQYF.

V gene TRBV6-1 combines with J gene TRBJ2-7; 11 nucleotides agree with TRBD1. The germline V gene has CDR1 MNHNS and CDR2 SASEGT. The CDR3 covers 14 residues. Germline trimming cut 6 bases from V and 2 bases from J; bases unmatched to any gene: 3. CDR3 DNA sequence: TGTGCCAGCAGCCCGGGACAGGGGGCCTACGAGCAGTACTTC. This sequence encodes CASSPGQGAYEQYF.

This clone was counted a few times. V gene TRBV27 combines with J gene TRBJ2-7; TRBD1 agrees at 11 bases. CDR3 size: 15 residues. Germline CDR1 reads MNHEY; CDR2 reads SMNVEV (reference sequence). V was pared by 7 bases and J by 3 bases, with 8 bases of the junction left unmatched. This CDR3 reads CASKRRGQGDYEQYF. Written as DNA, the CDR3 is TGTGCCAGCAAAAGAAGGGGACAGGGGGACTACGAGCAGTACTTC.

This clone was detected a few times. This sequence joins TRBV6-5 and TRBJ2-7; weak D call: TRBD2 (6 bases). The length of the CDR3 is 14 residues. V gave up 6 bases and J gave up 6 bases, with 18 bases separating them. Germline loops: CDR1 MNHEY, CDR2 SVGAGI. CDR3 nucleotide sequence: TGTGCCAGCAGCCACCGCGAGGGAGGCTCCGAGCAGTACTTC. It codes for CASSHREGGSEQYF.

V usage is TRBV7-9 and J usage is TRBJ2-1; TRBD1 aligns across 8 bases. The CDR3 runs to 13 residues. The V and J ends lost 5 bases and 6 bases, in that order; junction bases with no gene match: 3. Germline loops: CDR1 SEHNR, CDR2 FQNEAQ (reference sequence). The CDR3 loop is CASSRQGSNEQFF. The CDR3 bases are TGTGCCAGCAGCCGACAGGGGAGCAATGAGCAGTTCTTC. Full variable domain (outside the CDR3, taken from reference TRBV7-9 and TRBJ2-1): DTGVSQNPRHKITKRGQNVTFRCDPISEHNRLYWYRQTLGQGPEFLTYFQNEAQLEKSRLLSDRFSAERPKGSFSTLEIQRTEQGDSAMYLCASSRQGSNEQFFGPGTRLTVL.

The V and J genes are TRBV7-3 and TRBJ2-5, with 12 bases matching TRBD2. CDR3 length: 16 amino acids. Germline assignment: CDR1 SGHTA and CDR2 FQGTGA. With V trimmed by 4 bases and J by 3 bases, 6 bases remained unmatched. The CDR3 DNA reads as TGTGCCAGCAGCTCATCTAGCGGGAGGGTCGAAGAGACCCAGTACTTC. The encoded protein is CASSSSSGRVEETQYF.

Ten or more counts support this clone. The gene calls are TRBV5-1 and TRBJ2-1; 15 bases are a match to TRBD2. Germline V gene sequence: CDR1 SGHRS, CDR2 YFSETQ. The CDR3 length is 18 residues. Losses at the gene ends were 4 bases for V and 2 bases for J; bases not matched to a gene: 7. The CDR3 DNA reads as TGCGCCAGCAGCCCGGGACTAGCGGGAGGCCGTGCCTACAATGAGCAGTTCTTC. Its protein product is CASSPGLAGGRAYNEQFF.

This chain uses TRBV28 with TRBJ1-1; 8 bases match TRBD1. Per the germline V gene, CDR1 is MDHEN and CDR2 is SYDVKM. The V segment lost 1 base and the J segment 7 bases; nucleotides outside the gene matches: 5. This CDR3 contains 14 residues. The CDR3 nucleotides read TGTGCCAGCAGTTTATTGGGCAGGGGGCTTGAAGCTTTCTTT. This encodes CASSLLGRGLEAFF.

Written as DNA, the CDR3 is TGTGCCAGCAGTTTCTCGACAGGGAGTAATTCACCCCTCCACTTT. Protein sequence: CASSFSTGSNSPLHF. The chain couples TRBV6-6 to TRBJ1-6; TRBD1 aligns across 7 bases. With 4 bases clipped from V and 6 bases from J, the junction kept 6 bases outside the gene matches. The CDR3 length is 15 residues. Germline values: CDR1 MNHNY, CDR2 SVGAGI (reference sequence).

The chain joins TRBV6-5 to TRBJ1-1, with a weak D call TRBD1 (6 bases). Germline-derived CDR1 and CDR2 are MNHEY and SVGAGI. V was shortened by 2 bases and J by 0 bases, with 10 bases between the two germline ends. CDR3 length equals 15 residues. Here the CDR3 DNA reads TGTGCCAGCAGTTACGGGCAGGGGATGAACACTGAAGCTTTCTTT. Translated, it gives CASSYGQGMNTEAFF.

The chain uses TRBV30 and TRBJ1-4; D is unclear. Germline-derived CDR1 and CDR2 are GTSNPN and SVGIG (reference sequence). V gave up 5 bases and J gave up 0 bases, with 10 bases separating them. CDR3 size: 14 residues. The CDR3 DNA reads TGTGCCTGGGCCTCTGGGTCAACTAATGAAAAACTGTTTTTT. Residues: CAWASGSTNEKLFF.

The CDR3 reads CASSHTNREIYGYTF. The CDR3 region has the DNA TGTGCCAGCAGTCACACGAACAGGGAAATCTATGGCTACACCTTC. J is TRBJ1-2 and V is TRBV25-1, with D perhaps TRBD1 (6 bases). CDR1 MGHDK and CDR2 SYGVNS come from the germline V gene. V lost 5 bases and J lost 4, with 17 bases in between. The CDR3 sequence is 15 residues long.

The V gene is TRBV27, the J gene TRBJ2-3, with 9 bases identical to TRBD2. V shed 4 bases and J 6 bases; nucleotides not matched to a gene: 5. This CDR3 has 14 residues. In germline, CDR1 is MNHEY, CDR2 SMNVEV (reference sequence). CDR3 nucleotides: TGTGCCAGCAGTTCCAGCGGGGGGTTGGATACGCAGTATTTT. This encodes CASSSSGGLDTQYF.

V usage is TRBV6-1 and J usage is TRBJ1-2; tentative D call: TRBD1 (6 bases). Looked up from germline, CDR1 is MNHNS and CDR2 is SASEGT. Trimming shortened V by 2 bases and J by 2 bases, and 21 bases separated the two germline ends. The CDR3 has 18 amino acids. The CDR3 coding sequence is TGTGCCAGCAGTGAAACCCTTTGGTCGCAGGGGAAAAACTATGGCTACACCTTC. This translates into CASSETLWSQGKNYGYTF.